The 2 T cell receptor beta chains in this list originate from one sample, sequenced in a study of blood T cell repertoires in COVID-19. Libraries were prepared by immunoSEQ multiplex PCR; TCRdb keeps only in-frame clonotypes and omits some of them. The sample lists roughly 280,000 clones; approximately 83% were seen once. What was sequenced was peripheral blood. The source is a woman aged 70-85 years with acute or convalescent COVID-19.

V gene TRBV9 combines with J gene TRBJ2-4; possibly TRBD2 for D (5 bases). Per the germline V gene, CDR1 is SGDLS and CDR2 is YYNGEE. There are 15 residues in the CDR3. The germline V and J ends were trimmed by 0 bases and 1 base, with 8 bases remaining between them. The CDR3 spells CASSVVPGAKNIQYF. Written as DNA, the CDR3 is TGTGCCAGCAGCGTAGTCCCGGGGGCCAAAAACATTCAGTACTTC.

This chain joins TRBV19 and TRBJ1-5; D is unresolved. The CDR3 sequence is 14 residues long. Looked up from germline, CDR1 is LNHDA and CDR2 is SQIVND (reference sequence). V shed 0 bases and J shed 0 bases, with 3 bases lying between them. For the CDR3, the DNA is TGTGCCAGTAGTATAGACATTAGCAATCAGCCCCAGCATTTT. Protein product: CASSIDISNQPQHF.